The rows below give T cell receptor beta chains drawn from one sample of a study of blood T cell repertoires in COVID-19. Produced via immunoSEQ multiplex PCR; TCRdb's table is partial and in-frame only. In the table there are roughly 380,000 clones, around 87% of which are singletons. Sequencing was done on a sample of PBMCs or T cells enriched from blood (not recorded which). The receptors were gathered from a man aged 30 to 39 who had recovered from COVID-19. Both conserved end residues are part of each CDR3. The order of the fields is J gene, D gene, clone size, V gene, CDR3 protein, CDR3 DNA. A D gene is named only where the DNA matches it firmly. Clone size appears in some rows only: once, few, many, or a class for an expanded clone.

TRBJ2-7	-	-	TRBV19	CASSTSGAYEQYF	TGTGCCAGTAGTACATCCGGGGCCTACGAGCAGTACTTC
TRBJ2-5	TRBD1	-	TRBV6-5	CASSPGTELGETQYF	TGTGCCAGCAGCCCCGGGACAGAACTTGGAGAGACCCAGTACTTC
TRBJ2-7	-	-	TRBV2	CASSGAGIYEQYF	TGTGCCAGCAGTGGGGCAGGGATCTACGAGCAGTACTTC
TRBJ1-5	-	few	TRBV7-9	CASSTTAYSNQPQHF	TGTGCCAGCAGCACGACAGCGTATAGCAATCAGCCCCAGCATTTT
TRBJ1-5	-	-	TRBV4-1	CASSQESFSNQPQHF	TGCGCCAGCAGCCAAGAGTCGTTTAGCAATCAGCCCCAGCATTTT
TRBJ1-2	-	-	TRBV30	CAWSRSGYGYTF	TGTGCCTGGAGTCGTTCCGGCTATGGCTACACCTTC
TRBJ2-2	-	many	TRBV2	CASSAVTGSTGELFF	TGTGCCAGCAGTGCGGTGACAGGCAGCACCGGGGAGCTGTTTTTT
TRBJ2-7	TRBD1	-	TRBV18	CASSPPGQTYEQYF	TGTGCCAGCTCACCACCGGGACAGACCTACGAGCAGTACTTC
TRBJ1-6	TRBD1	-	TRBV5-1	CASRLQGTGDSPLHF	TGCGCCAGCAGGCTACAGGGGACAGGAGATTCACCCCTCCACTTT
TRBJ1-2	TRBD1	few	TRBV5-8	CASSPPGTGNVYGYTF	TGTGCCAGCAGCCCCCCTGGGACAGGGAACGTCTATGGCTACACCTTC
TRBJ2-1	TRBD2	once	TRBV6-2/TRBV6-3	CASSPPGGPYNEQFF	TGTGCCAGCAGCCCCCCGGGGGGGCCCTACAATGAGCAGTTCTTC
TRBJ1-5	-	-	TRBV7-9	CASSWAGQETQHF	TGTGCCAGCAGCTGGGCGGGGCAAGAGACCCAGCATTTT
TRBJ1-2	-	-	TRBV4-1	CASSQEAEPLNYGYTF	TGCGCCAGCAGCCAAGAAGCTGAGCCCTTAAACTATGGCTACACCTTC
TRBJ1-1	-	-	TRBV29-1	CSVLKGPGEAFF	TGCAGCGTCCTCAAGGGGCCGGGTGAAGCTTTCTTT
TRBJ2-3	TRBD1	-	TRBV7-2	CASSVQGATDTQYF	TGTGCCAGCAGCGTACAGGGGGCAACAGATACGCAGTATTTT
TRBJ1-1	-	once	TRBV7-2	CASSATSRSEAFF	TGTGCCAGCAGCGCAACGAGTCGATCTGAAGCTTTCTTT
TRBJ2-3	TRBD2	-	TRBV7-2	CASSLLTSGGWVGRTQYF	TGTGCCAGCAGCCTTCTCACTAGCGGGGGGTGGGTCGGTCGTACGCAGTATTTT
TRBJ2-1	TRBD2	-	TRBV9	CASSPRLAGVYNEQFF	TGTGCCAGCAGCCCCCGCTTAGCGGGGGTATACAATGAGCAGTTCTTC
TRBJ2-5	-	-	TRBV30	CAWSPRGETQYF	TGTGCCTGGAGCCCCCGGGGAGAGACCCAGTACTTC
TRBJ1-5	-	-	TRBV2	CASSYRAQPQHF	TGTGCCAGCAGTTACAGGGCCCAGCCCCAGCATTTT
TRBJ1-1	-	-	TRBV6-5	CASSRPDRYRAFF	TGTGCCAGCAGCCGACCCGACAGGTACCGAGCTTTCTTT
TRBJ1-2	TRBD1	-	TRBV27	CASTGTEAHGYTF	TGTGCCAGCACCGGGACAGAGGCTCATGGCTACACCTTC
TRBJ2-7	-	-	TRBV5-6	CASSLGQGLQRQYF	TGTGCCAGCAGCTTGGGGCAGGGCCTCCAGCGGCAGTACTTC
TRBJ1-5	TRBD1	once	TRBV27	CASSLEGASNQPQHF	TGTGCCAGCAGTTTAGAGGGGGCTAGCAATCAGCCCCAGCATTTT
TRBJ2-7	TRBD2	-	TRBV7-2	CASSLVAGDLYEQYF	TGTGCCAGCAGCTTAGTAGCGGGGGACCTCTACGAGCAGTACTTC
TRBJ1-2	-	-	TRBV6-5	CASSSRQERYGYTF	TGTGCCAGCAGTTCCCGACAGGAACGCTATGGCTACACCTTC
TRBJ1-4	TRBD1	-	TRBV27	CASSTGTGGYRVGEKLFF	TGTGCCAGCAGCACCGGGACAGGGGGCTACCGGGTCGGTGAAAAACTGTTTTTT